This T cell receptor beta chain was documented in a study of blood T cell repertoires in COVID-19. Study context: Both acute and convalescent COVID-19 samples were obtained from the United States, Italy and Spain. The analysed material was cDNA or gDNA that came from T cells, B-cell-depleted T cells, or PBMCs.

Authors' analysis steps: Amplification of reference gene primers was used by the study to estimate nucleated cell counts. Sequencing was performed with immunoSEQ multiplex PCR; in TCRdb, only in-frame clones are kept and a portion is missing. That table gives V, J and clone size, and the DNA gave D and trimming. Among around 160,000 clones listed, around 80% were seen once. This CDR3 is built from 16 residues. Trimming cost V 0 bases and J 6 bases; bases outside gene matches: 4. Germline values: CDR1 LGHNA, CDR2 YNFKEQ. The sample consisted of peripheral blood. V and J are TRBV4-2 and TRBJ1-5, with 11 nucleotides matching TRBD1. The clonotype was recovered from a human donor with acute or convalescent COVID-19. The donor label of this sample is uncertain. The CDR3 protein is CASSQDGQGAGQPQHF. Here the CDR3 DNA reads TGTGCCAGCAGCCAAGACGGACAGGGGGCCGGTCAGCCCCAGCATTTT.